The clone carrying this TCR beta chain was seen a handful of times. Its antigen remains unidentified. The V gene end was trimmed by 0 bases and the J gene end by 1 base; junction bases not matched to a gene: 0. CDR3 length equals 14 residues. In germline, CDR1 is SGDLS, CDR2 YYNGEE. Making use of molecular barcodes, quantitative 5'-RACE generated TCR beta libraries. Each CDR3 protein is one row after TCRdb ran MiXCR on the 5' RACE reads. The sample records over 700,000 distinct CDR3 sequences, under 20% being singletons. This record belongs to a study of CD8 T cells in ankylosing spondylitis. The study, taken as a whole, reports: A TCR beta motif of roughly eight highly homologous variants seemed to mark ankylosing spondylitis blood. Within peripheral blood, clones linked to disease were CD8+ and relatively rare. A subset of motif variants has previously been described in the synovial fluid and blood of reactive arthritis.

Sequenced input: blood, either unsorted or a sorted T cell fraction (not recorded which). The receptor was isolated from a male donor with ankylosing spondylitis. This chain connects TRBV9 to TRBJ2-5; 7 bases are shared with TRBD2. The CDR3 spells CASSVAGGQETQYF. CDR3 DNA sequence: TGTGCCAGCAGCGTAGCGGGGGGCCAAGAGACCCAGTACTTC.